The 17 T cell receptor beta chains presented below share a single source sample, sequenced in a study of shared clonotypes between healthy human individuals. The data were produced by immunoSEQ multiplex PCR, yet TCRdb's version contains in-frame clones alone and is incomplete. The table lists more than 2,000,000 clones, over 85% of them singletons. Sequenced input: naive CD4+ T cells from PBMCs. The subset denotes: CD45RA+ positively selected. The receptors stem from a young man in good health. Some clones in this sample may be carry-over from other donors' samples.

The V gene is TRBV5-4, the J gene TRBJ2-3, with TRBD2 matching 10 bases. CDR1 is SGHNT and CDR2 is YYREEE in the germline V gene (reference sequence). V shed 0 bases, J shed 2 bases, and the junction held 3 bases outside the gene matches. The CDR3 is made up of 16 amino acids. This chain's CDR3 is CASSLGGLAATDTQYF. CDR3 sequence (DNA): TGTGCCAGCAGCTTGGGAGGACTAGCGGCCACAGATACGCAGTATTTT.

The chain combines TRBV9 with TRBJ2-7; D gene uncertain. CDR1 and CDR2 from the germline V gene are SGDLS and YYNGEE. The CDR3 is made up of 15 amino acids. The V end lost 3 bases, the J end lost 2 bases, and 15 bases lay between the germline ends. The CDR3 region has the DNA TGTGCCAGCAGCGCGTCCAGTGGTGTTCCCTACGAGCAGTACTTC. This sequence encodes CASSASSGVPYEQYF.

The chain joins TRBV7-2 to TRBJ2-7, with D possibly being TRBD2 (5 bases). Germline V gene sequence: CDR1 SGHTA, CDR2 FQGNSA. The CDR3 loop spans 14 amino acids. V was cut by 7 bases and J by 4 bases, with 17 bases left in between. Here the CDR3 DNA reads TGTGCCAGCATCAAGAGGGCCGGGGTATACGAGCAGTACTTC. Its protein product is CASIKRAGVYEQYF.

Notes on this clone: This sample includes further DNA sequences coding for the same CDR3. The chain employs TRBV5-1 and TRBJ2-7; 10 bases align to TRBD2. V lost 0 bases, J lost 0 bases, and 3 bases stayed unmatched. CDR3 length: 16 amino acids. Germline CDR1 SGHRS, CDR2 YFSETQ. CDR3 nucleotide sequence: TGCGCCAGCAGCTTGGGCCCTAGCGGGAGCTCCTACGAGCAGTACTTC. It encodes CASSLGPSGSSYEQYF.

This clone was found once. V usage is TRBV6-6 and J usage is TRBJ1-4, with D tentatively TRBD1 (6 bases). The length of the CDR3 is 16 residues. V was trimmed by 6 bases and J by 6 bases, leaving 20 bases between them. The germline V gene encodes CDR1 MNHNY and CDR2 SVGAGI (reference sequence). In DNA, the CDR3 is TGTGCCAGCAGGGGGCAAATTGGACAGACCGATGAAAAACTGTTTTTT. Residues: CASRGQIGQTDEKLFF.

The rearrangement links TRBV6-6 to TRBJ2-7; 10 bases are shared with TRBD2. CDR3 length equals 15 residues. Trimming took 3 bases from V and 2 from J; bases not matched to a gene: 4. CDR1 and CDR2 from the germline V gene are MNHNY and SVGAGI (reference sequence). Here the CDR3 reads CASSYASGSPYEQYF. CDR3 coding DNA: TGTGCCAGCAGTTATGCTAGCGGGAGTCCCTACGAGCAGTACTTC.

The rearrangement joins TRBV6-1 to TRBJ2-1; D is ambiguous. V was trimmed by 2 bases and J by 8 bases, leaving 7 bases between them. The CDR3 length is 12 residues. Germline CDR1 MNHNS, CDR2 SASEGT. The CDR3 DNA reads as TGTGCCAGCAGTGAACGGCCTTATGAGCAGTTCTTC. Translating it yields CASSERPYEQFF.

J is TRBJ2-5 and V is TRBV5-1; no firm D call. Germline V gene sequence: CDR1 SGHRS, CDR2 YFSETQ. Deletions cut 1 base from V and 4 bases from J, with 8 bases between. CDR3 length: 13 amino acids. CDR3 loop: CASSLSVLETQYF. The CDR3 DNA reads TGCGCCAGCAGCTTGTCAGTGCTAGAGACCCAGTACTTC.

The rearrangement links TRBV5-1 to TRBJ2-1; 11 bases agree with TRBD2. This CDR3 spans 17 amino acids. CDR1 and CDR2 (germline): SGHRS, YFSETQ. V lost 0 bases and J lost 8; bases outside the gene matches: 10. CDR3 nucleotide sequence: TGCGCCAGCAGCTTGGGGCTTAGCGGGAGGGCCGGAGATGAGCAGTTCTTC. Residues: CASSLGLSGRAGDEQFF.

This clone has only one observation. The rearrangement uses TRBV21-1 and TRBJ2-7. TRBV21-1 is a listed pseudogene. This CDR3 comprises 14 residues. For the CDR3, the DNA is TGTGCCAGCAGCAAAGAACCGGCGCGCGACGAGCAGTACTTC. Translated: CASSKEPARDEQYF.

The J gene is TRBJ2-5, the V gene TRBV5-8; possibly TRBD2 for D (6 bases). From germline, CDR1 is SGHTS and CDR2 YDEGEE. The CDR3 length is 18 residues. Trimming shortened V by 2 bases and J by 5 bases, and 25 bases separated the two germline ends. CDR3 DNA: TGTGCCAGCAGCTTTAGTGGTGGAGGGCGCGCCCCAAGCGAGACCCAGTACTTC. It is translated as CASSFSGGGRAPSETQYF.

The chain employs TRBV28 and TRBJ1-6; D gene unclear. This CDR3 contains 13 residues. V gave up 5 bases and J gave up 10 bases, with 12 bases separating them. Germline CDR1 and CDR2: MDHEN and SYDVKM. The CDR3 bases are TGTGCCAGCAGTACCCCACACAACTCACCCCTCCACTTT. This gives the protein CASSTPHNSPLHF. Complete variable domain (other parts from reference TRBV28 and TRBJ1-6): DVKVTQSSRYLVKRTGEKVFLECVQDMDHENMFWYRQDPGLGLRLIYFSYDVKMKEKGDIPEGYSVSREKKERFSLILESASTNQTSMYLCASSTPHNSPLHFGNGTRLTVT.

V usage is TRBV21-1 and J usage is TRBJ2-7. TRBV21-1 is described as a pseudogene. The CDR3 spans 15 residues. The CDR3 reads CASSPRKGRLYEQYF. CDR3 DNA: TGTGCCAGCAGCCCTCGGAAGGGCAGACTCTACGAGCAGTACTTC.

A remark on this clone: One end of the junction varies from germline; a read error may be responsible. The chain has TRBV5-1 and TRBJ2-1, with D uncertain. The CDR3 length is 15 residues. CDR1 and CDR2 (germline): SGHRS, YFSETQ. The CDR3 bases are TGCGCCAGCAGCGGCCCAACGACCTCCAACAATGAGCAGTTCTTC. As protein: CASSGPTTSNNEQFF.

V usage is TRBV18 and J usage is TRBJ2-2; 10 bases map to TRBD1. The V gene's germline CDR1 is KGHSH and CDR2 LQKENI. V was clipped by 4 bases and J by 4 bases; unmatched bases: 0. This CDR3 is built from 14 residues. This CDR3 is CASSRDRGTGELFF. The CDR3 DNA follows: TGTGCCAGCTCACGGGACAGGGGCACCGGGGAGCTGTTTTTT.

The chain recombines TRBV5-1 with TRBJ2-3; TRBD2 matches at 13 bases. V gave up 4 bases and J gave up 10 bases; unmatched junction bases: 9. The CDR3 has 15 residues. Germline CDR1 is SGHRS and CDR2 is YFSETQ. CDR3 in amino acids: CASSEGTSGMPPQYF. CDR3 nucleotide sequence: TGCGCCAGCAGCGAAGGGACTAGCGGGATGCCCCCGCAGTATTTT.

This chain uses TRBV4-1 with TRBJ1-4; 9 bases match TRBD1. The V gene's germline CDR1 is MGHRA and CDR2 YSYEKL. The V and J ends lost 1 base and 13 bases, in that order; junction bases with no gene match: 7. This CDR3 has 14 amino acids. CDR3 residues: CASSQGQDRGGLFF. CDR3 bases: TGCGCCAGCAGCCAAGGACAAGACAGGGGGGGACTGTTTTTT.